A single sample gave rise to the 20 T cell receptor beta chains below, sequenced in a study of shared clonotypes between healthy human individuals. Assay used: immunoSEQ multiplex PCR; TCRdb lists only in-frame clones, some missing. This sample yields roughly 2 million clones, of which 90% to 95% are seen a single time; roughly 0.13% belongs to the top ten. The sample consisted of naive CD4+ T cells sorted from blood. The subset here: CD45RA+ positively selected. All receptors derive from a young man in good health.

This chain uses TRBV30 with TRBJ1-2; D may be TRBD1 (5 bases). The CDR3 is 15 amino acids. The V end lost 1 base, the J end lost 7 bases, and 19 bases lay between the germline ends. Germline loops: CDR1 GTSNPN, CDR2 SVGIG (reference sequence). The CDR3 sequence: CAWSGQGGALGGYTF. Here the CDR3 DNA reads TGTGCCTGGAGTGGCCAGGGAGGGGCATTAGGTGGCTACACCTTC.

The gene calls are TRBV9 and TRBJ1-1, with D maybe TRBD1 (5 bases). Germline V lookup: CDR1 SGDLS, CDR2 YYNGEE. Deletions cut 1 base from V and 0 bases from J, with 10 bases between. This CDR3 contains 15 residues. CDR3 DNA sequence: TGTGCCAGCAGCGTACAGACAGAAATGAACACTGAAGCTTTCTTT. Its protein is CASSVQTEMNTEAFF.

This sequence joins TRBV5-1 and TRBJ1-1; 8 positions match TRBD1. V trimming: 4 bases; J trimming: 2 bases; junction bases outside the gene matches: 4. The length of the CDR3 is 14 residues. In germline, CDR1 is SGHRS, CDR2 YFSETQ. CDR3 coding DNA: TGCGCCAGCAGCGGACAGGGCGCAAACACTGAAGCTTTCTTT. It encodes CASSGQGANTEAFF.

This chain links TRBV6-6 with TRBJ1-5; a possible D gene is TRBD1 (5 bases). The germline V gene has CDR1 MNHNY and CDR2 SVGAGI (reference sequence). The V end lost 0 bases, the J end lost 0 bases, and 9 bases lay between the germline ends. The CDR3 sequence is 16 residues long. The CDR3 region has the DNA TGTGCCAGCAGTTACTCCGGGACCGATAGCAATCAGCCCCAGCATTTT. Its protein is CASSYSGTDSNQPQHF.

CDR3 sequence: CASRPGTGQMNTEAFF. For the CDR3, the DNA is TGTGCCAGCAGGCCTGGGACAGGCCAGATGAACACTGAAGCTTTCTTT. The chain links TRBV28 to TRBJ1-1; 8 positions match TRBD1. Germline CDR1 is MDHEN and CDR2 is SYDVKM. The J segment lost 0 bases and the V segment lost 6 bases, leaving 9 bases of the junction unmatched. The CDR3 runs to 16 residues.

V usage is TRBV7-6 and J usage is TRBJ2-5; TRBD1 matches 10 bases. From germline, CDR1 is SGHVS and CDR2 FNYEAQ. This CDR3 has 15 amino acids. Germline trimming cut 1 base from V and 3 bases from J; bases unmatched to any gene: 2. Here the CDR3 DNA reads TGTGCCAGCAGCTTAGGAGGGACAGGGGAAGAGACCCAGTACTTC. This gives the protein CASSLGGTGEETQYF.

The V gene is TRBV14, the J gene TRBJ1-1; D not resolved. This CDR3 is 16 amino acids long. The germline V gene encodes CDR1 SGHDN and CDR2 FVKESK. V lost 3 bases and J lost 0, with 14 bases in between. CDR3 residues: CASSQIKPTVNTEAFF. CDR3 nucleotides: TGTGCCAGCAGCCAGATAAAACCGACGGTGAACACTGAAGCTTTCTTT. The variable domain in full, with the rest retrieved from reference TRBV14 and TRBJ1-1, is EAGVTQFPSHSVIEKGQTVTLRCDPISGHDNLYWYRRVMGKEIKFLLHFVKESKQDESGMPNNRFLAERTGGTYSTLKVQPAELEDSGVYFCASSQIKPTVNTEAFFGQGTRLTVV.

This clone was seen a handful of times. The chain carries TRBV19 and TRBJ1-2; D is unclear. V was clipped by 4 bases and J by 3 bases, with 6 bases between them. The CDR3 length is 12 residues. Germline loops: CDR1 LNHDA, CDR2 SQIVND (reference sequence). Here the CDR3 reads CASSKWYYGYTF. CDR3 nucleotide sequence: TGTGCCAGTAGTAAATGGTACTATGGCTACACCTTC.

The V call is TRBV30, the J call TRBJ1-1; tentative D call: TRBD1 (6 bases). CDR3 length: 11 residues. Germline V gene sequence: CDR1 GTSNPN, CDR2 SVGIG (reference sequence). The V gene lost 5 bases and the J gene lost 10 bases, with 14 bases spanning the gap. CDR3 DNA sequence: TGTGCCTGGGGATATGACAGGCGAGCTTTCTTT. Translated: CAWGYDRRAFF.

The chain links TRBV11-2 to TRBJ1-2; D is unresolved. Germline V gene lookup returns CDR1 SGHAT and CDR2 FQNNGV. The CDR3 is 14 amino acids. V dropped 1 base and J dropped 5 bases, with 11 bases sitting between them. DNA for the CDR3: TGTGCCAGCAGCTTAGGCGTACAGAATTATGGCTACACCTTC. It yields the protein CASSLGVQNYGYTF.

A single count supports this clone. The rearrangement joins TRBV19 to TRBJ1-5; TRBD1 agrees at 8 bases. Germline loops: CDR1 LNHDA, CDR2 SQIVND (reference sequence). The trim removed 11 bases at V and 6 bases at J, leaving 6 bases unmatched. The CDR3 sequence is 12 residues long. The CDR3: CAGGQGLQPQHF. Here the CDR3 DNA reads TGTGCCGGAGGACAGGGACTTCAGCCCCAGCATTTT.

This clone was recorded only once. The chain employs TRBV27 and TRBJ2-5; 9 bases line up with TRBD2. V lost 0 bases, J lost 6 bases, and 8 bases stayed unmatched. The CDR3 covers 16 residues. CDR1 is MNHEY, CDR2 SMNVEV, per germline (reference sequence). CDR3 loop: CASSLSRWASGKTQYF. Here the CDR3 DNA reads TGTGCCAGCAGTTTATCACGTTGGGCTAGCGGGAAGACCCAGTACTTC.

In DNA form, the CDR3 reads TGTGCCTGGAGTGTACTCAGCCAAGAGACCCAGTACTTC. It translates to CAWSVLSQETQYF. The V call is TRBV30, the J call TRBJ2-5; D is ambiguous. V was trimmed by 0 bases and J by 1 base, leaving 6 bases between them. Germline lookup yields CDR1 GTSNPN and CDR2 SVGIG (reference sequence). This CDR3 contains 13 residues.

The CDR3 reads CASSLDRTDYEQYF. The CDR3 bases are TGTGCCAGCAGCTTAGATAGAACAGACTACGAGCAGTACTTC. The chain links TRBV7-9 to TRBJ2-7, with no clear D. CDR3 size: 14 residues. From germline, CDR1 is SEHNR and CDR2 FQNEAQ (reference sequence). V lost 1 base to trimming and J lost 3 bases, with 10 bases between them.

Worth noting for this clone: Additional DNA sequences in this sample encode the identical CDR3. This chain joins TRBV30 and TRBJ2-3; D might be TRBD2 (6 bases). The germline V and J ends were trimmed by 2 bases and 1 base, with 10 bases remaining between them. Germline V CDR1 and CDR2: GTSNPN, SVGIG (reference sequence). The CDR3 contains 14 residues. CDR3 in amino acids: CAWSRGGGTDTQYF. The CDR3 DNA reads as TGTGCCTGGAGTAGGGGCGGGGGCACAGATACGCAGTATTTT.

The J gene is TRBJ2-5, the V gene TRBV10-2; 13 positions agree with TRBD2. The CDR3 is 15 residues long. J was trimmed by 6 bases and V by 5 bases; bases with no gene match: 6. Germline CDR1 reads WSHSY; CDR2 reads SAAADI. Here the CDR3 reads CASSLGLAGVQTQYF. CDR3 nucleotide sequence: TGCGCCAGCAGTCTAGGACTAGCGGGAGTCCAGACCCAGTACTTC.

This chain links TRBV7-2 with TRBJ2-1; the D is unclear. V gave up 3 bases and J gave up 0 bases, with 3 bases separating them. This CDR3 spans 13 amino acids. CDR1 and CDR2 (germline): SGHTA, FQGNSA. The CDR3 reads CASSFYSYNEQFF. In nucleotides, the CDR3 is TGTGCCAGCAGCTTTTACTCCTACAATGAGCAGTTCTTC.

The chain has TRBV5-6 and TRBJ2-2; 7 bases map to TRBD2. With V trimmed by 4 bases and J by 7 bases, 13 bases remained unmatched. CDR1 is SGHDT, CDR2 YYEEEE, per germline. The CDR3 has 16 amino acids. The CDR3 DNA reads as TGTGCCAGCAGCGTCGCGGGTAGACTAGCCGGCGGGGAGCTGTTTTTT. It translates to CASSVAGRLAGGELFF.

V gene TRBV20-1 combines with J gene TRBJ2-2; D is unresolved. This CDR3 contains 11 residues. Germline V gene sequence: CDR1 DFQATT, CDR2 SNEGSKA (reference sequence). V lost 2 bases, J lost 9 bases, and 7 bases lay in between. The CDR3 loop reads CSARHKWELFF. For the CDR3, the DNA is TGCAGTGCTAGACATAAGTGGGAGCTGTTTTTT.

This chain uses TRBV5-8 with TRBJ2-5, with 10 bases matching TRBD2. CDR1 and CDR2 (germline): SGHTS, YDEGEE. J gave up 4 bases and V 4 bases, and 7 bases lay outside the gene matches. This CDR3 comprises 15 residues. CDR3 protein: CASSSSGRRGETQYF. The CDR3 nucleotides are TGTGCCAGCAGCAGTAGCGGGAGGAGAGGAGAGACCCAGTACTTC.